These 31 T cell receptor beta chains share one sample of origin, sequenced in a study of blood T cell repertoires in COVID-19. Profiled with immunoSEQ multiplex PCR; TCRdb holds only in-frame clones, not every one. The repertoire holds 200,000 to 250,000 clones, with approximately 82% as singletons. Specimen: peripheral blood. The receptors here all came from a woman of 80 years or more with active or convalescent COVID-19.

The chain uses TRBV2 and TRBJ2-1, with TRBD2 matching over 7 bases. From germline, CDR1 is SNHLY and CDR2 FYNNEI. CDR3 length equals 15 residues. Germline trimming cut 4 bases from V and 3 bases from J; bases unmatched to any gene: 6. The CDR3 nucleotides are TGTGCCAGCAGTGCAATGGGCGGGGGCTACAATGAGCAGTTCTTC. Translated, it gives CASSAMGGGYNEQFF. Combining the CDR3 with reference TRBV2 and TRBJ2-1 gives the whole variable domain EPEVTQTPSHQVTQMGQEVILRCVPISNHLYFYWYRQILGQKVEFLVSFYNNEISEKSEIFDDQFSVERPDGSNFTLKIRSTKLEDSAMYFCASSAMGGGYNEQFFGPGTRLTVL.

This chain joins TRBV27 and TRBJ1-1; possible D gene TRBD1, 5 bases. This CDR3 contains 15 residues. CDR1 and CDR2 from the germline V gene are MNHEY and SMNVEV (reference sequence). The V end was cut by 5 bases, the J end by 4 bases, with 17 bases between. Here the CDR3 DNA reads TGTGCCAGCAGTCCGACCCCTCGGCAGGGCACTGAAGCTTTCTTT. This translates into CASSPTPRQGTEAFF.

The chain has TRBV9 and TRBJ2-3, with D possibly matching TRBD1 (5 bases). From germline, CDR1 is SGDLS and CDR2 YYNGEE. There are 14 residues in the CDR3. Trimming took off 0 bases at V and 0 bases at J, with 5 bases between the two ends. The chain's CDR3 is CASSVEGSTDTQYF. The CDR3 DNA follows: TGTGCCAGCAGCGTAGAGGGGAGCACAGATACGCAGTATTTT.

The chain has TRBV7-9 and TRBJ1-4; TRBD1 aligns across 7 bases. Germline values: CDR1 SEHNR, CDR2 FQNEAQ (reference sequence). J gave up 8 bases and V 2 bases, and 5 bases lay outside the gene matches. This CDR3 contains 14 residues. Written as DNA, the CDR3 is TGTGCCAGCAGCTTAAACAGGGGTGAAGAAAAACTGTTTTTT. Translating it yields CASSLNRGEEKLFF.

The V call is TRBV28, the J call TRBJ1-5; no clear D. The CDR3 has 13 amino acids. CDR1 MDHEN and CDR2 SYDVKM come from the germline V gene. V was clipped by 3 bases and J by 6 bases, with 9 bases between them. The CDR3 nucleotides are TGTGCCAGCAGTTTGGGTCGGGGTCAGCCCCAGCATTTT. Translating it yields CASSLGRGQPQHF.

This clone was seen only once. The genes are TRBV2 and TRBJ1-5; 8 bases are shared with TRBD1. With 7 bases clipped from V and 7 bases from J, the junction kept 9 bases outside the gene matches. The CDR3 extends over 14 amino acids. CDR1 and CDR2 (germline): SNHLY, FYNNEI. The CDR3 DNA follows: TGTGCCAGCACCCCGAGGACAGGGTGGCAGCCCCAGCATTTT. Translating it yields CASTPRTGWQPQHF.

The V and J genes are TRBV5-1 and TRBJ1-1; 12 nucleotides match TRBD1. The CDR3 sequence is 16 residues long. Germline V gene data show CDR1 as SGHRS and CDR2 as YFSETQ. V trimming: 4 bases; J trimming: 10 bases; junction bases outside the gene matches: 14. CDR3 sequence reads: CASSVSLGQGARVAFF. The CDR3, as DNA: TGCGCCAGCAGCGTTTCCTTGGGACAGGGGGCGAGGGTAGCTTTCTTT.

V is TRBV7-9 and J is TRBJ1-1, with unresolved D. This CDR3 comprises 15 residues. V lost 0 bases to trimming and J lost 0 bases, with 8 bases between them. The germline gives CDR1 SEHNR, CDR2 FQNEAQ (reference sequence). CDR3 DNA sequence: TGTGCCAGCAGCTTAGCTGAGGTATTGAACACTGAAGCTTTCTTT. This codes for CASSLAEVLNTEAFF.

This clone showed up just once. The chain joins TRBV19 to TRBJ1-5; 7 bases agree with TRBD1. The ends lost 6 bases at V and 7 bases at J; junction bases unmatched: 6. Per germline, CDR1 LNHDA and CDR2 SQIVND (reference sequence). The CDR3 length is 13 residues. The CDR3 DNA follows: TGTGCCAGTAGCTTAGGGGGCGGACAGCCCCAGCATTTT. Protein sequence: CASSLGGGQPQHF.

The V call is TRBV27, the J call TRBJ1-1; D remains unclear. This CDR3 contains 11 residues. V lost 7 bases, J lost 2 bases, and 5 bases lay in between. The germline gives CDR1 MNHEY, CDR2 SMNVEV (reference sequence). CDR3 residues: CASMSNTEAFF. The CDR3 DNA follows: TGTGCCAGCATGTCTAACACTGAAGCTTTCTTT.

The rearrangement uses TRBV24-1 and TRBJ2-7; 11 bases align to TRBD2. This CDR3 spans 15 amino acids. V lost 3 bases to trimming and J lost 5 bases; unmatched junction nucleotides: 5. In germline, CDR1 is KGHDR, CDR2 SFDVKD. CDR3 nucleotides: TGTGCCACCAGTGATCCCGGGACTAGCGGACACGAGCAGTACTTC. Translated: CATSDPGTSGHEQYF.

This clone occurred once. This chain links TRBV6-5 with TRBJ1-6; D gene unclear. The germline CDR1 and CDR2 sequences are MNHEY and SVGAGI. This CDR3 comprises 12 residues. V was clipped by 5 bases and J by 7 bases, with 6 bases between them. The DNA for the CDR3 is TGTGCCAGCAGTACAGTAAATTCACCCCTCCACTTT. Translating it yields CASSTVNSPLHF.

This rearrangement joins TRBV10-3 to TRBJ2-1; 8 nucleotides align to TRBD2. Germline values: CDR1 ENHRY, CDR2 SYGVKD. Trimming at V came to 6 bases and at J to 3 bases, leaving 10 bases not matched to a gene. The CDR3 runs to 16 residues. This chain's CDR3 is CAISGREGGIYNEQFF. CDR3 DNA: TGTGCCATCAGCGGGAGGGAAGGAGGTATCTACAATGAGCAGTTCTTC.

This clone occurred once. CDR3 amino acids: CASSRQGAVDQPQHF. CDR3 bases: TGTGCCAGTAGTAGGCAGGGGGCTGTGGATCAGCCCCAGCATTTT. This chain links TRBV19 with TRBJ1-5; 8 bases map to TRBD1. Germline CDR1 LNHDA, CDR2 SQIVND (reference sequence). This CDR3 contains 15 residues. Trimming removed 4 bases from V and 5 bases from J; junction bases left unmatched: 7. The whole variable domain, filled in from reference TRBV19 and TRBJ1-5, reads DGGITQSPKYLFRKEGQNVTLSCEQNLNHDAMYWYRQDPGQGLRLIYYSQIVNDFQKGDIAEGYSVSREKKESFPLTVTSAQKNPTAFYLCASSRQGAVDQPQHFGDGTRLSIL.

V gene TRBV28 combines with J gene TRBJ1-2; possible D gene TRBD1, 6 bases. Trimming cost V 6 bases and J 7 bases, with 24 bases left between them. Germline values: CDR1 MDHEN, CDR2 SYDVKM. CDR3 length equals 16 residues. The CDR3: CASSPTPGHSSGGYTF. DNA of the CDR3: TGTGCCAGCAGCCCCACACCGGGACACTCTAGCGGTGGCTACACCTTC.

The gene calls are TRBV30 and TRBJ2-6; no definite D call. Trimming removed 1 base from V and 3 bases from J, with 7 bases in between. The germline V gene encodes CDR1 GTSNPN and CDR2 SVGIG (reference sequence). The CDR3 sequence is 14 residues long. CDR3 loop: CAWSAGGGANVLTF. DNA of the CDR3: TGTGCCTGGAGTGCGGGTGGTGGGGCCAACGTCCTGACTTTC.

CDR3 coding DNA: TGTGCCAGCAGCCAAGATACTTCTCCGGGGAGGGTCGGCTACACCTTC. Protein sequence: CASSQDTSPGRVGYTF. The chain uses TRBV4-2 and TRBJ1-2, with D uncertain. Germline assignment: CDR1 LGHNA and CDR2 YNFKEQ. Trimming removed 0 bases from V and 8 bases from J, with 19 bases in between. This CDR3 spans 16 amino acids.

The chain joins TRBV6-5 to TRBJ1-5; possibly TRBD1 for D (5 bases). V was cut by 6 bases and J by 5 bases, with 14 bases left in between. CDR1 and CDR2 (germline): MNHEY, SVGAGI. CDR3 length: 14 residues. The CDR3 region is CASSSLGGYQPQHF. The CDR3 nucleotides read TGTGCCAGCAGCTCGCTCGGGGGTTATCAGCCCCAGCATTTT.

The chain couples TRBV28 to TRBJ1-2; D remains ambiguous. Trimming pared 7 bases from V and 4 bases from J, leaving 10 bases between. Germline assignment: CDR1 MDHEN and CDR2 SYDVKM. The CDR3 is 12 amino acids. The CDR3 DNA reads as TGTGCCAGCACCAACAGTTCCTATGGCTACACCTTC. Translation gives CASTNSSYGYTF.

The chain's CDR3 is CASRDRGNTEAFF. The CDR3 DNA reads as TGTGCCAGCAGGGACAGGGGGAACACTGAAGCTTTCTTT. The gene calls are TRBV11-2 and TRBJ1-1; 9 bases fit TRBD1. Looked up from germline, CDR1 is SGHAT and CDR2 is FQNNGV. The CDR3 has 13 amino acids. V shed 6 bases, J shed 1 base, and the junction held 0 bases outside the gene matches.

The chain is built from TRBV19 and TRBJ2-2, with 8 bases aligning to TRBD2. The CDR3 has 16 residues. V lost 7 bases and J lost 1; bases outside the gene matches: 8. Germline V CDR1 and CDR2: LNHDA, SQIVND (reference sequence). The CDR3 region has the DNA TGTGCCAGTACCCCGTGGAGCGGGGGGAACACCGGGGAGCTGTTTTTT. Translated: CASTPWSGGNTGELFF.

In regard to this clone: The same CDR3 is also encoded by other DNA sequences in this sample. V usage is TRBV18 and J usage is TRBJ2-7, with no clear D. The germline CDR1 and CDR2 sequences are KGHSH and LQKENI. The V and J ends lost 4 bases and 3 bases respectively, with 4 bases between them. The CDR3 contains 11 residues. CDR3 residues: CASSLDYEQYF. For the CDR3, the DNA is TGTGCCAGCTCACTAGACTACGAGCAGTACTTC.

This chain connects TRBV5-1 to TRBJ1-1; TRBD1 aligns across 11 bases. Losses at the gene ends were 4 bases for V and 4 bases for J; bases not matched to a gene: 3. The CDR3 spans 14 residues. The V gene's germline CDR1 is SGHRS and CDR2 YFSETQ. Written as DNA, the CDR3 is TGCGCCAGCAGCGCGGGACAGGGGGGCACTGAAGCTTTCTTT. Amino acids: CASSAGQGGTEAFF. Combining the CDR3 with reference TRBV5-1 and TRBJ1-1 gives the whole variable domain KAGVTQTPRYLIKTRGQQVTLSCSPISGHRSVSWYQQTPGQGLQFLFEYFSETQRNKGNFPGRFSGRQFSNSRSEMNVSTLELGDSALYLCASSAGQGGTEAFFGQGTRLTVV.

The chain is built from TRBV6-5 and TRBJ1-1; D perhaps matches TRBD1 (5 bases). Trimming shortened V by 5 bases and J by 6 bases, and 10 bases separated the two germline ends. CDR1 and CDR2 (germline): MNHEY, SVGAGI. The CDR3 extends over 12 amino acids. CDR3 sequence (DNA): TGTGCCAGCAGTCTAAGGGGCGCTGAAGCTTTCTTT. As protein: CASSLRGAEAFF.

This chain connects TRBV27 to TRBJ1-4, with a weak D call TRBD1 (6 bases). The CDR3 consists of 14 residues. The V gene's germline CDR1 is MNHEY and CDR2 SMNVEV (reference sequence). V lost 5 bases and J lost 4, with 11 bases in between. For the CDR3, the DNA is TGTGCCAGCAGTACCGGACAGAGTAATGAAAAACTGTTTTTT. This encodes CASSTGQSNEKLFF.

The V call is TRBV6-5, the J call TRBJ1-1, with 11 bases identical to TRBD1. The ends lost 5 bases at V and 6 bases at J; junction bases unmatched: 8. Germline V CDR1 and CDR2: MNHEY, SVGAGI. This CDR3 comprises 15 residues. DNA for the CDR3: TGTGCCAGCAGTATAAACCGGGACAGGGGGTCTGAAGCTTTCTTT. It yields the protein CASSINRDRGSEAFF.

This clone came up a few times. The chain couples TRBV2 to TRBJ2-3; tentative D call: TRBD2 (6 bases). Looked up from germline, CDR1 is SNHLY and CDR2 is FYNNEI. V lost 1 base and J 14 bases, leaving 16 bases between the germline ends. CDR3 length: 13 residues. CDR3 region: CASSEGDSGGRYF. CDR3 sequence (DNA): TGTGCCAGCAGTGAAGGGGACTCCGGTGGTCGGTATTTT.

This clone was seen once. The V and J genes are TRBV19 and TRBJ1-6, with 7 bases aligning to TRBD1. This CDR3 is built from 16 residues. J gave up 5 bases and V 8 bases, and 12 bases lay outside the gene matches. CDR1 LNHDA and CDR2 SQIVND come from the germline V gene (reference sequence). The CDR3 bases are TGTGCCAGTTCCTGGGCTCGGGGACAGAATAATTCACCCCTCCACTTT. Its translation: CASSWARGQNNSPLHF.

V is TRBV7-8 and J is TRBJ2-2; 8 positions agree with TRBD1. V shed 5 bases and J 5 bases; nucleotides not matched to a gene: 13. The length of the CDR3 is 17 residues. From germline, CDR1 is SGHVS and CDR2 FQNEAQ. CDR3 coding DNA: TGTGCCAGCAGCCTAGGCAACGTACAGGGGGGAACCGGGGAGCTGTTTTTT. The encoded protein is CASSLGNVQGGTGELFF.

This sequence joins TRBV5-1 and TRBJ2-3; 10 positions agree with TRBD2. V was pared by 4 bases and J by 4 bases, with 9 bases of the junction left unmatched. Germline V CDR1 and CDR2: SGHRS, YFSETQ. The CDR3 runs to 16 residues. The CDR3 is CASSLPGTSVADTQYF. The CDR3 bases are TGCGCCAGCAGCCTTCCCGGGACTAGCGTAGCAGATACGCAGTATTTT.

V usage is TRBV24-1 and J usage is TRBJ1-3, with TRBD1 matching over 7 bases. The CDR3 has 15 residues. Germline CDR1 is KGHDR and CDR2 is SFDVKD. Trimming took 5 bases from V and 0 from J; bases not matched to a gene: 3. CDR3: CATSAGTASGNTIYF. CDR3 sequence (DNA): TGTGCCACCAGTGCCGGGACAGCCTCTGGAAACACCATATATTTT.